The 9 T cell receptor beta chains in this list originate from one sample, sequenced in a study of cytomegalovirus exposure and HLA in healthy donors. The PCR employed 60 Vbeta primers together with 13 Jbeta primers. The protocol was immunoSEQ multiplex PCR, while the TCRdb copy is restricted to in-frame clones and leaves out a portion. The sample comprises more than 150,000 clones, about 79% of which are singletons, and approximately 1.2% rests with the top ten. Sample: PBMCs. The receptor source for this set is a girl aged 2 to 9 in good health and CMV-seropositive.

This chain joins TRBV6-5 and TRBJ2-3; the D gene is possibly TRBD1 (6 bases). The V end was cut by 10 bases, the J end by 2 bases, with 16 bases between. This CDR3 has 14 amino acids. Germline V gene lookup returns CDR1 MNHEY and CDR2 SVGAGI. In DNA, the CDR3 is TGTGCCACCAAAAGGGGGTCTAACACAGATACGCAGTATTTT. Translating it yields CATKRGSNTDTQYF.

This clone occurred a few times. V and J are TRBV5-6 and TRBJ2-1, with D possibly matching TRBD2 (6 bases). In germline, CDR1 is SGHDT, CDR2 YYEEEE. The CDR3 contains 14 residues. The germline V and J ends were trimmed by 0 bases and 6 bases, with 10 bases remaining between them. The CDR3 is CASSLGTIFNEQFF. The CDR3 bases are TGTGCCAGCAGCTTGGGGACTATTTTCAATGAGCAGTTCTTC. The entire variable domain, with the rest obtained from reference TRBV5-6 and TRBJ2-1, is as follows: DAGVTQSPTHLIKTRGQQVTLRCSPKSGHDTVSWYQQALGQGPQFIFQYYEEEERQRGNFPDRFSGHQFPNYSSELNVNALLLGDSALYLCASSLGTIFNEQFFGPGTRLTVL.

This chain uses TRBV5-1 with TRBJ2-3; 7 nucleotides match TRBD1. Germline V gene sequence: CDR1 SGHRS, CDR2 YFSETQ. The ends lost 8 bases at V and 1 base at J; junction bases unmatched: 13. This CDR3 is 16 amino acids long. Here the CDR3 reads CASGTGAPLGTDTQYF. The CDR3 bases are TGCGCCAGTGGCACAGGGGCCCCTTTGGGCACAGATACGCAGTATTTT.

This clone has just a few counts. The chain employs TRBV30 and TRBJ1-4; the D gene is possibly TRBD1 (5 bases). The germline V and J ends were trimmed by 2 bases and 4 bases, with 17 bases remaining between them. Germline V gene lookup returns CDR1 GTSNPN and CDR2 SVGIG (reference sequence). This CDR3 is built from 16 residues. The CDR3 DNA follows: TGTGCCTGGAGTATCTACCAGGGTTCTAGTAATGAAAAACTGTTTTTT. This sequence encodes CAWSIYQGSSNEKLFF.

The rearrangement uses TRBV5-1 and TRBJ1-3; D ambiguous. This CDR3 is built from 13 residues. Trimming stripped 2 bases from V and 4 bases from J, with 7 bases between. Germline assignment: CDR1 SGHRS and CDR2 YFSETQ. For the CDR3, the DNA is TGCGCCAGCAGCTTAGGCGGGGGAAACACCATATATTTT. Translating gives CASSLGGGNTIYF.

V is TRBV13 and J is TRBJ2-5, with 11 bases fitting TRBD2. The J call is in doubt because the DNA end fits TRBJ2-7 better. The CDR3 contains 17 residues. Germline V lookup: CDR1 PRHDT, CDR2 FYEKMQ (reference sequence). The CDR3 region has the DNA TGTGCCAGCAGCGACAGCCTCGGACTAGCGGGCACTTACGAGCAGTACTTC. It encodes CASSDSLGLAGTYEQYF.

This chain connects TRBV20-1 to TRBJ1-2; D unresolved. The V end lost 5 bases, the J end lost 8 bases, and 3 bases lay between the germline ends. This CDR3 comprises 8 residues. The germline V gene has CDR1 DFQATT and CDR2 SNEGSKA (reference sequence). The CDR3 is CSAQGYTF. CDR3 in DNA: TGCAGTGCTCAGGGCTACACCTTC.

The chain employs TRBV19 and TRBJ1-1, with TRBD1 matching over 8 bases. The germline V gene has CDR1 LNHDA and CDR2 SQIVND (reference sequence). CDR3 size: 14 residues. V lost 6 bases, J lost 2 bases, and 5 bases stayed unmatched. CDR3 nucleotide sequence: TGTGCCAGTAGCCGGGGACAGGCAAACACTGAAGCTTTCTTT. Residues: CASSRGQANTEAFF. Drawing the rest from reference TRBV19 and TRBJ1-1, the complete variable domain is DGGITQSPKYLFRKEGQNVTLSCEQNLNHDAMYWYRQDPGQGLRLIYYSQIVNDFQKGDIAEGYSVSREKKESFPLTVTSAQKNPTAFYLCASSRGQANTEAFFGQGTRLTVV.

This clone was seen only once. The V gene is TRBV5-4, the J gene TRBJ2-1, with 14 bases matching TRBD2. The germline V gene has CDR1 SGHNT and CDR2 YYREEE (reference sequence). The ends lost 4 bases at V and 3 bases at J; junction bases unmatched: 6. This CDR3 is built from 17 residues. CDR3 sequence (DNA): TGTGCCAGCAGCCCGGGGACTAGCGGGAGTCACTACAATGAGCAGTTCTTC. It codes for CASSPGTSGSHYNEQFF.